This T cell receptor (beta chain) was identified in a study of human T cells and chemical hapten exposure. Looking at the study overall: How much TCR each sample yielded varied, mostly because pooled library volumes differed slightly. Study-wide results and caveats: Expanded TCR sets contained significantly more large CDR3 similarity clusters than controls.

As concerns this clonotype: Its antigen remains unknown.

TCRdb fed the RACE reads into MiXCR, producing one record per CDR3 protein. This sample yields around 380,000 distinct CDR3 sequences, of which approximately 5.8% are seen a single time; about 7.7% belongs to the top ten. Time point indicated: pre-sensitization, week 0. Specified treatment: therapeutic diphenylcyclopropenone sensitization with weekly scalp DPC. The TCR comes from a woman between 18 and 29 years old with alopecia areata. Some clones in this sample may be carry-over from other donors' samples. The sequenced sample was whole blood, obtained in connection with sensitization to the hapten diphenylcyclopropenone (DPC).

CDR3 DNA: TGTGCCAGCAGCTCCAGCCGACTAGCGGGGGCCCGAGCCGCAGATACGCAGTATTTT. This sequence encodes CASSSSRLAGARAADTQYF. V and J are TRBV7-2 and TRBJ2-3, with 12 bases fitting TRBD2. Germline CDR1 is SGHTA and CDR2 is FQGNSA. After removal of 4 bases from V and 4 bases from J, the junction contained 15 bases not matched to a gene. CDR3 length: 19 residues.